These 14 T cell receptor beta chains were all obtained from the same sample, sequenced in a study of shared clonotypes between healthy human individuals. Assay used: immunoSEQ multiplex PCR; TCRdb lists only in-frame clones, some missing. The repertoire holds about a million clones, with roughly 77% as singletons. Specimen: memory CD4+ T cells from PBMCs. Documented subset: CD45RA-negative fraction. The receptors derive from a man aged 18-30 years in good health. Some clones in this sample may be carry-over from other donors' samples.

This clone was counted between two and nine times. Within the sample, other DNA sequences also encode this same CDR3. This chain links TRBV7-3 with TRBJ1-1; the match to TRBD1 covers 8 bases. Trimming took 4 bases from V and 5 from J; bases not matched to a gene: 3. CDR3 length: 13 amino acids. The germline V gene has CDR1 SGHTA and CDR2 FQGTGA. The CDR3 reads CASSSQGDTEAFF. The CDR3 nucleotides are TGTGCCAGCAGCTCACAGGGGGATACTGAAGCTTTCTTT.

This chain connects TRBV18 to TRBJ2-7; TRBD2 matches at 7 bases. CDR1 and CDR2 (germline): KGHSH, LQKENI. The CDR3 runs 15 residues. The V gene end was trimmed by 0 bases and the J gene end by 7 bases; junction bases not matched to a gene: 9. The CDR3 nucleotides read TGTGCCAGCTCACCACCTAACTCGCGGGGAGGGGAGCAGTACTTC. Residues: CASSPPNSRGGEQYF. Full variable domain (remainder filled in from reference TRBV18 and TRBJ2-7): NAGVMQNPRHLVRRRGQEARLRCSPMKGHSHVYWYRQLPEEGLKFMVYLQKENIIDESGMPKERFSAEFPKEGPSILRIQQVVRGDSAAYFCASSPPNSRGGEQYFGPGTRLTVT.

Turning to this clone: Other DNA sequences in the sample encode the same CDR3. The chain links TRBV6-1 to TRBJ1-2, with D unclear. Trimming took off 1 base at V and 5 bases at J, with 11 bases between the two ends. In germline, CDR1 is MNHNS, CDR2 SASEGT. This CDR3 is 14 amino acids long. The CDR3 sequence is CASSEDGRGYGYTF. The CDR3, as DNA: TGTGCCAGCAGTGAAGACGGCCGGGGATATGGCTACACCTTC.

Here the CDR3 DNA reads TGTGCCAGCAGCCATTTGCGGGGGAATCGCGATACGCAGTATTTT. It translates to CASSHLRGNRDTQYF. This chain connects TRBV14 to TRBJ2-3, with TRBD2 matching 7 bases. CDR3 length: 15 amino acids. Germline loops: CDR1 SGHDN, CDR2 FVKESK. Trimming at V came to 3 bases and at J to 6 bases, leaving 9 bases not matched to a gene. Supplemented by reference TRBV14 and TRBJ2-3, the full variable domain reads EAGVTQFPSHSVIEKGQTVTLRCDPISGHDNLYWYRRVMGKEIKFLLHFVKESKQDESGMPNNRFLAERTGGTYSTLKVQPAELEDSGVYFCASSHLRGNRDTQYFGPGTRLTVL.

The CDR3, as DNA: TGTGCCACCGTGGGACAGGGTTTGTACAATGAGCAGTTCTTC. It encodes CATVGQGLYNEQFF. V usage is TRBV19 and J usage is TRBJ2-1; 9 nucleotides agree with TRBD1. Germline CDR1 is LNHDA and CDR2 is SQIVND (reference sequence). J lost 4 bases, V lost 10 bases, and 8 bases had no gene match. The CDR3 totals 14 residues.

To note about this clone: This sample also contains other DNA sequences that code for the same CDR3. In nucleotides, the CDR3 is TGTGCCAGCAGCAGGCTTGACAATGAGCAGTTCTTC. This gives the protein CASSRLDNEQFF. The chain combines TRBV11-3 with TRBJ2-1; D is unclear. V was shortened by 5 bases and J by 5 bases, with 7 bases between the two germline ends. The CDR3 spans 12 residues. CDR1 is SGHNT and CDR2 is YENEEA in the germline V gene.

V is TRBV29-1 and J is TRBJ2-4; 9 bases align to TRBD1. Germline assignment: CDR1 SQVTM and CDR2 ANQGSEA. This CDR3 comprises 12 residues. Trimming removed 6 bases from V and 8 bases from J; junction bases left unmatched: 5. The CDR3 bases are TGCAGCGTAGGGACAGGGACGGACATTCAGTACTTC. Translating it yields CSVGTGTDIQYF.

CDR3 sequence: CASRNRGVGETQYF. The CDR3 DNA reads as TGTGCCAGCAGGAATCGGGGGGTAGGAGAGACCCAGTACTTC. The gene calls are TRBV28 and TRBJ2-5, with TRBD2 matching over 7 bases. The V and J ends lost 6 bases and 4 bases, in that order; junction bases with no gene match: 8. Germline CDR1 is MDHEN and CDR2 is SYDVKM. The CDR3 is made up of 14 amino acids. The whole variable domain, filled in from reference TRBV28 and TRBJ2-5, reads DVKVTQSSRYLVKRTGEKVFLECVQDMDHENMFWYRQDPGLGLRLIYFSYDVKMKEKGDIPEGYSVSREKKERFSLILESASTNQTSMYLCASRNRGVGETQYFGPGTRLLVL.

The V gene is TRBV28, the J gene TRBJ2-7, with D hard to call. The CDR3 sequence is 13 residues long. Trimming stripped 6 bases from V and 1 base from J, with 10 bases between. The germline V gene encodes CDR1 MDHEN and CDR2 SYDVKM. The CDR3, as DNA: TGTGCCAGCAGGATGACTCCATCCTACGAGCAGTACTTC. Residues: CASRMTPSYEQYF.

This clone was seen a single time. This sequence joins TRBV28 and TRBJ1-2; no firm D call. The length of the CDR3 is 13 residues. From germline, CDR1 is MDHEN and CDR2 SYDVKM. The ends were cut back, 2 bases at V and 4 bases at J, with 8 bases in the middle. CDR3 residues: CASSLDGTYGYTF. The CDR3 bases are TGTGCCAGCAGTTTAGACGGCACCTATGGCTACACCTTC.

V usage is TRBV18 and J usage is TRBJ1-1, with a weak D call TRBD1 (6 bases). V lost 6 bases to trimming and J lost 1 base, with 15 bases between them. The CDR3 covers 15 residues. The germline gives CDR1 KGHSH, CDR2 LQKENI. CDR3 in amino acids: CASSTGAGRNTEAFF. CDR3 nucleotides: TGTGCCAGCTCCACGGGGGCAGGACGGAACACTGAAGCTTTCTTT. Full variable domain (outside the CDR3, taken from reference TRBV18 and TRBJ1-1): NAGVMQNPRHLVRRRGQEARLRCSPMKGHSHVYWYRQLPEEGLKFMVYLQKENIIDESGMPKERFSAEFPKEGPSILRIQQVVRGDSAAYFCASSTGAGRNTEAFFGQGTRLTVV.

A word on this clone: Other DNA sequences in the same sample also yield this CDR3. The V call is TRBV18, the J call TRBJ1-4; possible D gene TRBD1, 5 bases. CDR1 is KGHSH, CDR2 LQKENI, per germline. This CDR3 has 14 residues. The ends were cut back, 0 bases at V and 8 bases at J, with 10 bases in the middle. DNA of the CDR3: TGTGCCAGCTCACCACCGGGGGATGCGGAAAAACTGTTTTTT. Protein product: CASSPPGDAEKLFF.

The gene calls are TRBV7-9 and TRBJ2-4, with 11 bases fitting TRBD1. The V gene's germline CDR1 is SEHNR and CDR2 FQNEAQ (reference sequence). The CDR3 length is 17 residues. V shed 5 bases and J 3 bases; nucleotides not matched to a gene: 9. Here the CDR3 reads CASSRLWTGGDKNIQYF. As DNA, the CDR3 is TGTGCCAGCAGCAGACTTTGGACAGGGGGCGACAAAAACATTCAGTACTTC. Looking up the rest from reference TRBV7-9 and TRBJ2-4 gives the full variable domain: DTGVSQNPRHKITKRGQNVTFRCDPISEHNRLYWYRQTLGQGPEFLTYFQNEAQLEKSRLLSDRFSAERPKGSFSTLEIQRTEQGDSAMYLCASSRLWTGGDKNIQYFGAGTRLSVL.

The CDR3 reads CASTPGLANYGYTF. CDR3 in DNA: TGTGCCAGCACCCCGGGGTTAGCTAACTATGGCTACACCTTC. The rearrangement uses TRBV7-9 and TRBJ1-2; D remains unclear. V dropped 7 bases and J dropped 0 bases, with 12 bases sitting between them. CDR3 size: 14 residues. CDR1 is SEHNR and CDR2 is FQNEAQ in the germline V gene (reference sequence).